A single sample gave rise to the 23 T cell receptor beta chains below, sequenced in a study of T cells of healthy individuals. MiXCR, applied by TCRdb to the 5' RACE reads, yields one record per CDR3 protein. The sample contains 40,000 to 65,000 distinct CDR3 sequences, about 14% of which appear only once. The receptors were gathered from a human donor in good health.

This clonotype came up a few times. The V call is TRBV7-6, the J call TRBJ2-5; D is possibly TRBD1 (5 bases). Between the trimmed V and J ends, which lost 3 bases and 3 bases, there was a span of 14 bases. CDR1 and CDR2 (germline): SGHVS, FNYEAQ. CDR3 length equals 15 residues. As DNA, the CDR3 is TGTGCCAGCAGCTTGGGGCCAGTCTTCGAAGAGACCCAGTACTTC. This codes for CASSLGPVFEETQYF.

This clonotype was counted at least ten times. The chain is built from TRBV30 and TRBJ1-5, with D tentatively TRBD1 (5 bases). Trimming stripped 2 bases from V and 8 bases from J, with 19 bases between. The CDR3 spans 15 residues. The germline gives CDR1 GTSNPN, CDR2 SVGIG (reference sequence). The CDR3 DNA sequence: TGTGCCTGGAGTCGGGGCTTACGAGGGGCCAAGCCCCAGCATTTT. Its translation: CAWSRGLRGAKPQHF. Based on the CDR3 plus reference TRBV30 and TRBJ1-5, the full variable domain is SQTIHQWPATLVQPVGSPLSLECTVEGTSNPNLYWYRQAAGRGLQLLFYSVGIGQISSEVPQNLSASRPQDRQFILSSKKLLLSDSGFYLCAWSRGLRGAKPQHFGDGTRLSIL.

This clonotype was seen only a few times. The chain is built from TRBV29-1 and TRBJ2-3, with 9 positions matching TRBD2. Germline lookup yields CDR1 SQVTM and CDR2 ANQGSEA. Unmatched junction bases numbered 8, after V lost 3 bases and J lost 1 base. The CDR3 sequence is 16 residues long. The CDR3 loop is CSVDRPASGGTDTQYF. CDR3 bases: TGCAGCGTTGACCGCCCCGCTAGCGGGGGCACAGATACGCAGTATTTT.

This clonotype showed up many times. The chain is built from TRBV5-6 and TRBJ2-3, with a tentative D call TRBD2 (6 bases). Germline V gene sequence: CDR1 SGHDT, CDR2 YYEEEE. The V and J ends lost 2 bases and 2 bases respectively, with 12 bases between them. The CDR3 spans 15 residues. CDR3 region: CASSFDGTDTDTQYF. CDR3 DNA: TGTGCCAGCAGCTTTGATGGGACTGACACAGATACGCAGTATTTT.

This clonotype was recorded at least ten times. The rearrangement joins TRBV27 to TRBJ2-7; 8 bases line up with TRBD2. This CDR3 has 15 residues. CDR1 is MNHEY and CDR2 is SMNVEV in the germline V gene (reference sequence). Trimming took 2 bases from V and 0 from J; bases not matched to a gene: 3. The CDR3 protein is CASSLESGSSYEQYF. The CDR3 coding sequence is TGTGCCAGCAGTTTAGAGAGCGGGAGCTCCTACGAGCAGTACTTC.

This clonotype appeared a few times. The rearrangement uses TRBV7-8 and TRBJ2-7; D might be TRBD1 (5 bases). Germline loops: CDR1 SGHVS, CDR2 FQNEAQ. V shed 5 bases and J shed 6 bases, with 11 bases lying between them. There are 12 residues in the CDR3. The CDR3 DNA is TGTGCCAGCAGCCCCAGGGTGGGCGAGCAGTACTTC. Its protein product is CASSPRVGEQYF.

This clonotype was picked up a small number of times. The rearrangement links TRBV20-1 to TRBJ2-3; either TRBD1 or TRBD2 may supply D (5 bases each). V was cut by 3 bases and J by 2 bases, with 12 bases left in between. CDR3 size: 14 residues. Germline values: CDR1 DFQATT, CDR2 SNEGSKA (reference sequence). The CDR3 reads CSARGDRYTDTQYF. The CDR3 DNA follows: TGCAGTGCTAGGGGGGACCGTTACACAGATACGCAGTATTTT.

This clonotype was recorded at least ten times. The gene calls are TRBV29-1 and TRBJ2-2, with no clear D. Looked up from germline, CDR1 is SQVTM and CDR2 is ANQGSEA. This CDR3 contains 12 residues. The ends were cut back, 8 bases at V and 3 bases at J, with 10 bases in the middle. CDR3 amino acids: CSYGTDTGELFF. Here the CDR3 DNA reads TGCAGCTACGGAACGGACACCGGGGAGCTGTTTTTT.

This clonotype has more than one count but fewer than ten. In DNA form, the CDR3 reads TGTGCCAGCAGTGTGAGAAGGAAGACCCAGTACTTC. It specifies CASSVRRKTQYF. V and J are TRBV2 and TRBJ2-5; D not certain. Germline-derived CDR1 and CDR2 are SNHLY and FYNNEI. This CDR3 comprises 12 residues. V was trimmed by 4 bases and J by 6 bases, leaving 9 bases between them.

The V and J genes are TRBV5-4 and TRBJ2-2, with D perhaps TRBD2 (6 bases). This CDR3 region has 14 residues. CDR1 SGHNT and CDR2 YYREEE come from the germline V gene (reference sequence). V was shortened by 4 bases and J by 2 bases, with 9 bases between the two germline ends. CDR3 sequence (DNA): TGTGCCAGCAGCGGAGGGACTAACACCGGGGAGCTGTTTTTT. Amino acids: CASSGGTNTGELFF.

In this sample, this clonotype turned up many times. The rearrangement joins TRBV30 to TRBJ2-6, with a weak D call TRBD1 (6 bases). This CDR3 region has 15 residues. Germline V lookup: CDR1 GTSNPN, CDR2 SVGIG (reference sequence). Trimming left V 3 bases short and J 0 bases short, with 9 bases between. CDR3: CAWSTGRSGANVLTF. In DNA, the CDR3 is TGTGCCTGGAGCACAGGGCGCTCTGGGGCCAACGTCCTGACTTTC.

This clonotype was detected many times. The chain joins TRBV12-5 to TRBJ1-5; TRBD1 matches 8 bases. Unmatched junction bases numbered 12, after V lost 2 bases and J lost 6 bases. CDR3 length equals 17 residues. Germline V gene data show CDR1 as LGHNT and CDR2 as FRNRAP. The CDR3 is CASGLSPPTGTGQPQHF. DNA of the CDR3: TGTGCTAGTGGTTTGAGCCCCCCAACAGGGACAGGTCAGCCCCAGCATTTT. Full variable domain (outside the CDR3, taken from reference TRBV12-5 and TRBJ1-5): DARVTQTPRHKVTEMGQEVTMRCQPILGHNTVFWYRQTMMQGLELLAYFRNRAPLDDSGMPKDRFSAEMPDATLATLKIQPSEPRDSAVYFCASGLSPPTGTGQPQHFGDGTRLSIL.

This clonotype has just a few counts. J is TRBJ1-3 and V is TRBV20-1, with D perhaps matching TRBD1 (6 bases). V was trimmed by 6 bases and J by 0 bases, leaving 18 bases between them. CDR1 and CDR2 (germline): DFQATT, SNEGSKA (reference sequence). The length of the CDR3 is 16 residues. CDR3 sequence: CSARSPTGLSGNTIYF. The CDR3 DNA reads TGCAGTGCCCGCAGTCCGACAGGACTCTCTGGAAACACCATATATTTT.

This clonotype was observed once. The junction departs from germline at one end; a sequencing error may be responsible. The chain combines TRBV7-9 with TRBJ1-2; D remains unclear. The CDR3 length is 13 residues. In germline, CDR1 is SEHNR, CDR2 FQNEAQ (reference sequence). The CDR3 loop is CAGSLVTDYGYTF. The CDR3 coding sequence is TGTGCCGGCAGCTTAGTCACAGACTATGGCTACACCTTC.

In this sample, this clonotype turned up many times. The rearrangement uses TRBV29-1 and TRBJ2-2, with 7 positions matching TRBD1. CDR1 and CDR2 from the germline V gene are SQVTM and ANQGSEA. This CDR3 is 14 amino acids long. V dropped 7 bases and J dropped 5; count of bases not matched to a gene: 10. This chain's CDR3 is CSAGDRVGTGELFF. The CDR3 region has the DNA TGCAGCGCCGGAGACAGGGTGGGGACCGGGGAGCTGTTTTTT.

In this sample, this clonotype turned up a few times. The chain links TRBV29-1 to TRBJ2-3; tentative D call: TRBD1 (6 bases). The CDR3 has 15 residues. Deletions cut 4 bases from V and 2 bases from J, with 16 bases between. Germline V gene data show CDR1 as SQVTM and CDR2 as ANQGSEA. For the CDR3, the DNA is TGCAGCGTTGGAACAGGGCCTTCATTCACAGATACGCAGTATTTT. This translates into CSVGTGPSFTDTQYF.

This clonotype has ten or more counts. The rearrangement uses TRBV18 and TRBJ2-7; 7 bases align to TRBD1. The junction had 5 bases not matched to a gene; V was cut back by 3 bases and J by 3 bases. The CDR3 consists of 14 residues. Germline loops: CDR1 KGHSH, CDR2 LQKENI. The CDR3 protein is CASSPIRDSYEQYF. CDR3 sequence (DNA): TGTGCCAGCTCACCCATCCGGGACAGCTACGAGCAGTACTTC.

CDR3 nucleotide sequence: TGTGCCAGCAGCTTTAACAGGGAGAACGGGGAGCTGTTTTTT. Its translation is CASSFNRENGELFF. This chain connects TRBV7-2 to TRBJ2-2; D might be TRBD1 (6 bases). This CDR3 is built from 14 residues. Per germline, CDR1 SGHTA and CDR2 FQGNSA. Trimming removed 3 bases at V and 7 bases at J, with 12 bases between.

The chain employs TRBV30 and TRBJ2-1; 11 bases align to TRBD2. The CDR3 is made up of 16 amino acids. Looked up from germline, CDR1 is GTSNPN and CDR2 is SVGIG (reference sequence). V shed 1 base and J 9 bases; nucleotides not matched to a gene: 11. In nucleotides, the CDR3 is TGTGCCTGGAGTGGGGAACTAGCGGGAGCTTGGAGTGAGCAGTTCTTC. Its protein is CAWSGELAGAWSEQFF.

This clonotype was observed a handful of times. The chain combines TRBV20-1 with TRBJ2-7, with 11 bases lining up with TRBD2. This CDR3 is built from 14 residues. Germline values: CDR1 DFQATT, CDR2 SNEGSKA (reference sequence). J lost 2 bases, V lost 5 bases, and 5 bases had no gene match. Here the CDR3 DNA reads TGCAGTGCTGGGCCGGGACTAGCGGCCTACGAGCAGTACTTC. This codes for CSAGPGLAAYEQYF.

The table lists this clonotype with a few counts. This chain connects TRBV18 to TRBJ2-7; D remains unclear. V dropped 0 bases and J dropped 5 bases, with 11 bases sitting between them. Germline V gene sequence: CDR1 KGHSH, CDR2 LQKENI. CDR3 length: 14 residues. In DNA form, the CDR3 reads TGTGCCAGCTCACCACCATTGACGACGGACGAGCAGTACTTC. It translates to CASSPPLTTDEQYF.

This clonotype was recorded a few times. The CDR3 DNA sequence: TGTGCCAGCAGCTTTTCAGGGAGGAACACTGAAGCTTTCTTT. Protein sequence: CASSFSGRNTEAFF. This chain links TRBV7-2 with TRBJ1-1; D is possibly TRBD1 (5 bases). CDR1 is SGHTA, CDR2 FQGNSA, per germline. The V end was cut by 3 bases, the J end by 1 base, with 9 bases between. The CDR3 is 14 amino acids.

The rearrangement uses TRBV4-3 and TRBJ2-6; D unresolved. The CDR3 extends over 17 amino acids. Trimming pared 0 bases from V and 0 bases from J, leaving 9 bases between. CDR1 and CDR2 (germline): LGHNA, YSLEER. The CDR3 spells CASSQDVRSSGANVLTF. The DNA of the CDR3 is TGCGCCAGCAGCCAAGATGTCCGAAGCTCTGGGGCCAACGTCCTGACTTTC.